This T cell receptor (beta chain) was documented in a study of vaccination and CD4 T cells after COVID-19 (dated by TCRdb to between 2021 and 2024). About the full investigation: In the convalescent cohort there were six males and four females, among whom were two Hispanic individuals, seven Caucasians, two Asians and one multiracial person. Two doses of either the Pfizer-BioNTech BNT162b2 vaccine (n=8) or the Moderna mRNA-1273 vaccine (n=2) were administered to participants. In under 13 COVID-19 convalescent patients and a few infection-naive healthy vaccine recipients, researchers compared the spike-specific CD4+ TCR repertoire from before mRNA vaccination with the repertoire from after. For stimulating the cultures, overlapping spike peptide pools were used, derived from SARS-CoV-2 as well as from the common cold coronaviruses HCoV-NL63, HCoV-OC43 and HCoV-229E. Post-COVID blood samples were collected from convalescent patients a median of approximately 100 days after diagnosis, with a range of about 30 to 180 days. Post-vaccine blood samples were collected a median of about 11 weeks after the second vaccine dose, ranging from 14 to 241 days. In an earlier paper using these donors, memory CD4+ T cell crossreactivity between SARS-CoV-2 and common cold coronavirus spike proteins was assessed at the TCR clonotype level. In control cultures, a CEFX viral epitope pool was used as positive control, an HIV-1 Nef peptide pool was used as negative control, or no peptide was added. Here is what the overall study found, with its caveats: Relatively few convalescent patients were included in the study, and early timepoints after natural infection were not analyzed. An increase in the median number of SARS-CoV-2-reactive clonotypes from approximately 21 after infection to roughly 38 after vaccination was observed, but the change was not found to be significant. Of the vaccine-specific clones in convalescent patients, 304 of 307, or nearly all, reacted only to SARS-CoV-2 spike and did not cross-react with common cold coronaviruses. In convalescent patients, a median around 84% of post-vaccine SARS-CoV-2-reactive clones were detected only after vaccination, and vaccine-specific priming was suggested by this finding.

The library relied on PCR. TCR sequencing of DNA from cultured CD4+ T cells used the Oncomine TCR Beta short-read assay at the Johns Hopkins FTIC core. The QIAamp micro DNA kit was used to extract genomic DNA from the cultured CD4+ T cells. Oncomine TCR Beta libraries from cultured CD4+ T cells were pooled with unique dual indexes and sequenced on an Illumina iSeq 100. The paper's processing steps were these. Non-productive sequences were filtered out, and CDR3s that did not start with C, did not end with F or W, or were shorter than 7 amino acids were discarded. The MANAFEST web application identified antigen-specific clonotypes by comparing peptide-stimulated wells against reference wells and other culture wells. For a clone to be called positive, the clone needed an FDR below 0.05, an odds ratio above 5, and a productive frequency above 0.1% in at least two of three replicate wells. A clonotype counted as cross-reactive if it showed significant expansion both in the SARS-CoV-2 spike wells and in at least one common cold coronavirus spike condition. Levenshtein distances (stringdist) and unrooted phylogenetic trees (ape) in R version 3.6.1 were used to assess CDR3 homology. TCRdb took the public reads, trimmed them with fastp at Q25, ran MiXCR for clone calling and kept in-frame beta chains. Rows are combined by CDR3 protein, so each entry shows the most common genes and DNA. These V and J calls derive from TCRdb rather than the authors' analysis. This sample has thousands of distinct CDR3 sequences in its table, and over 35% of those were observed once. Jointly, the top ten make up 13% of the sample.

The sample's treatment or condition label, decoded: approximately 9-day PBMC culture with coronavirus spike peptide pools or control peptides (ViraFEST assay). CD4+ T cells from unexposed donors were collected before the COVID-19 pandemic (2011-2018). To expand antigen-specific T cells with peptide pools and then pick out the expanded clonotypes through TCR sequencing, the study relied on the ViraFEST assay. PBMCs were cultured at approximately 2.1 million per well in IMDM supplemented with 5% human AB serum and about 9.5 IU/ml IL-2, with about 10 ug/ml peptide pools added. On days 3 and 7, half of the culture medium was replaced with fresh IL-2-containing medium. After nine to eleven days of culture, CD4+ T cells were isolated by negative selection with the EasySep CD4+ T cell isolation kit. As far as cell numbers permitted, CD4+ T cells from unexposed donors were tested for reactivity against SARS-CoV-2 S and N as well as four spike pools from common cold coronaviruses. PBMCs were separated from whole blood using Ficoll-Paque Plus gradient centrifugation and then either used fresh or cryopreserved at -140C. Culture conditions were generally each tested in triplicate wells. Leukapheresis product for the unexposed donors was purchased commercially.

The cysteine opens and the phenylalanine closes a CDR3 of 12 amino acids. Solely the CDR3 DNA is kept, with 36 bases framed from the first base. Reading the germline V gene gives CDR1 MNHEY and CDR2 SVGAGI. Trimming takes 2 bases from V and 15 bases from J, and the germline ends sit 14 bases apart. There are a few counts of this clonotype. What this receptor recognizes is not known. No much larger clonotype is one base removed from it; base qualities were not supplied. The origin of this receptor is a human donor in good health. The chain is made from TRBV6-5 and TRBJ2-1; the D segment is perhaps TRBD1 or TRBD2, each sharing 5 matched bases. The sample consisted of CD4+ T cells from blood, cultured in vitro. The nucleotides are TGTGCCAGCAGTTACGACGGACAAGAGGGGTTCTTC. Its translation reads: CASSYDGQEGFF.